A single sample gave rise to the 31 T cell receptor beta chains below, sequenced in a study of blood T cells in healthy people across ages. PCR was performed a second time for about 6 to 12 cycles using a sample-barcoded 5' primer and a J-beta primer mix. Using its own MiXCR run on the 5' RACE reads, TCRdb lists one record per CDR3 protein. The sample has fewer than 1,200,000 distinct CDR3 sequences, approximately 25% seen once; the top ten hold 0.65% to 0.95%. This same sample was also part of a study on T cells of mothers and their children.

Material for sequencing was blood. These receptors all come from a girl aged 2 to 9 in good health.

The rearrangement joins TRBV29-1 to TRBJ1-4, with D possibly TRBD1 on 5 matching bases. This CDR3 has 13 residues. Per the germline V gene, CDR1 is SQVTM and CDR2 is ANQGSEA. The V and J ends lost 4 bases and 6 bases respectively, with 12 bases between them. The CDR3 nucleotides are TGCAGCGTTGTCGGACACGGGGATGAAAAACTGTTTTTT. Translated: CSVVGHGDEKLFF.

The chain employs TRBV6-6 and TRBJ1-4; 7 bases agree with TRBD1. V trimming: 0 bases; J trimming: 7 bases; junction bases outside the gene matches: 5. Germline V lookup: CDR1 MNHNY, CDR2 SVGAGI (reference sequence). This CDR3 comprises 15 residues. The CDR3 is CASSYSKGAGEKLFF. Here the CDR3 DNA reads TGTGCCAGCAGTTACTCAAAGGGGGCTGGTGAAAAACTGTTTTTT.

A few counts support this clonotype. The V call is TRBV27, the J call TRBJ1-2; D is unclear. Deletions cut 2 bases from V and 8 bases from J, with 12 bases between. The CDR3 is 13 residues long. Germline CDR1 reads MNHEY; CDR2 reads SMNVEV (reference sequence). The CDR3 sequence is CASSLRAPGGYTF. The CDR3 bases are TGTGCCAGCAGTTTAAGGGCCCCGGGGGGCTACACCTTC.

This clonotype has a count of ten or more. The chain carries TRBV4-3 and TRBJ1-2; 11 bases fit TRBD1. Germline CDR1 LGHNA, CDR2 YSLEER. V shed 4 bases, J shed 8 bases, and the junction held 6 bases outside the gene matches. The CDR3 consists of 14 residues. The CDR3 DNA sequence: TGCGCCAGCAGCCCCCGGACAGGGGGCTTCGGCTACACCTTC. The encoded protein is CASSPRTGGFGYTF.

The J gene is TRBJ2-5, the V gene TRBV20-1; a weak D match, TRBD2 (6 bases). The better agreement between TRBJ2-7 and the DNA end casts doubt on the J call. CDR3 length: 13 amino acids. Looked up from germline, CDR1 is DFQATT and CDR2 is SNEGSKA (reference sequence). The CDR3 coding sequence is TGCAGTGCCAAGGACGCGGGATTTCACGAGCAGTACTTC. As protein: CSAKDAGFHEQYF.

The chain employs TRBV7-8 and TRBJ2-7; 9 nucleotides match TRBD1. The trim removed 5 bases at V and 2 bases at J, leaving 7 bases unmatched. The CDR3 totals 15 residues. Germline V gives CDR1 SGHVS, CDR2 FQNEAQ. This CDR3 is CASSRDRETTYEQYF. The CDR3 DNA reads TGTGCCAGCAGCCGGGACAGGGAAACTACCTACGAGCAGTACTTC.

This clonotype has just a few counts. The chain couples TRBV27 to TRBJ2-7; D is unclear. Germline V gene lookup returns CDR1 MNHEY and CDR2 SMNVEV (reference sequence). The CDR3 sequence is 13 residues long. Trimming left V 8 bases short and J 0 bases short, with 11 bases between. CDR3 sequence: CASGPGSSYEQYF. The CDR3 DNA reads TGTGCCAGCGGGCCCGGGTCCTCCTACGAGCAGTACTTC.

The rearrangement uses TRBV29-1 and TRBJ2-5; no firm D call. Matching the DNA end better, TRBJ2-7 makes the J call doubtful. The CDR3 is 12 amino acids. Germline CDR1 SQVTM, CDR2 ANQGSEA. The CDR3 DNA follows: TGCAGCGTTGGGGATCAGATCTACGAGCAGTACTTC. Amino acid sequence: CSVGDQIYEQYF.

This clonotype was observed a handful of times. The rearrangement uses TRBV6-2 or TRBV6-3 and TRBJ2-1; 15 nucleotides match TRBD2. The J call may be in error: the DNA end matches TRBJ2-7 better. In germline, CDR1 is MNHEY, CDR2 SVGEGT. This CDR3 contains 17 residues. The CDR3 DNA is TGTGCCAGCAGTCAGGGACTAGCGGGGGGCCCTGACTACGAGCAGTACTTC. Translated: CASSQGLAGGPDYEQYF.

The chain recombines TRBV15 with TRBJ1-3, with 8 bases lining up with TRBD1. Trimming at V came to 1 base and at J to 4 bases, leaving 9 bases not matched to a gene. CDR1 and CDR2 from the germline V gene are LNHNV and YYDKDF (reference sequence). This CDR3 contains 17 residues. For the CDR3, the DNA is TGTGCCACCAGCAGAGTGTTGGGGACAGGTTACGGAAACACCATATATTTT. It codes for CATSRVLGTGYGNTIYF.

As to this clonotype: The junction shows a germline mismatch at one end, possibly a read error. The chain carries TRBV10-3 and TRBJ2-5; TRBD2 matches 10 bases. Germline V lookup: CDR1 ENHRY, CDR2 SYGVKD. The CDR3 consists of 13 residues. The CDR3 protein is CAIKREGAETQYF. The CDR3 DNA sequence: TGCGCCATCAAGCGGGAGGGTGCAGAGACCCAGTACTTC.

DNA of the CDR3: TGCGCCAGCTCCGACCATGTAGGGACTAGCGGATCCTACAATGAGCAGTTCTTC. It encodes CASSDHVGTSGSYNEQFF. The gene calls are TRBV5-1 and TRBJ2-1; TRBD2 matches 11 bases. There are 18 residues in the CDR3. The V gene end was trimmed by 7 bases and the J gene end by 1 base; junction bases not matched to a gene: 13. Looked up from germline, CDR1 is SGHRS and CDR2 is YFSETQ. The variable domain in full, completed from reference TRBV5-1 and TRBJ2-1, reads KAGVTQTPRYLIKTRGQQVTLSCSPISGHRSVSWYQQTPGQGLQFLFEYFSETQRNKGNFPGRFSGRQFSNSRSEMNVSTLELGDSALYLCASSDHVGTSGSYNEQFFGPGTRLTVL.

J is TRBJ2-5 and V is TRBV20-1; TRBD2 might be the D (5 bases). The CDR3 runs 15 residues. V lost 0 bases and J 5 bases, leaving 16 bases between the germline ends. Germline assignment: CDR1 DFQATT and CDR2 SNEGSKA (reference sequence). The CDR3 bases are TGCAGTGCTAGAGACTGGGCCTCCTCGGGGGAGACCCAGTACTTC. This translates into CSARDWASSGETQYF.

The rearrangement links TRBV7-3 to TRBJ2-7, with a weak D call TRBD1 (5 bases). Germline values: CDR1 SGHTA, CDR2 FQGTGA. Trimming took off 0 bases at V and 7 bases at J, with 10 bases between the two ends. There are 13 residues in the CDR3. Here the CDR3 DNA reads TGTGCCAGCAGCTTAACGTTAGGGGCGGAGCAGTACTTC. Residues: CASSLTLGAEQYF.

The chain has TRBV7-2 and TRBJ2-5; TRBD1 matches at 8 bases. Germline loops: CDR1 SGHTA, CDR2 FQGNSA. The J segment lost 6 bases and the V segment lost 6 bases, leaving 6 bases of the junction unmatched. The CDR3 runs to 13 residues. Written as DNA, the CDR3 is TGTGCCAGCAGTCCAGGGGGCGTAAAGACCCAGTACTTC. Translated, it gives CASSPGGVKTQYF.

V gene TRBV28 combines with J gene TRBJ2-7, with 10 bases that match TRBD1. Germline assignment: CDR1 MDHEN and CDR2 SYDVKM. The V gene end was trimmed by 10 bases and the J gene end by 3 bases; junction bases not matched to a gene: 9. This CDR3 contains 14 residues. CDR3: CAISTGTGVYEQYF. DNA of the CDR3: TGTGCCATCTCGACCGGGACAGGGGTCTACGAGCAGTACTTC.

V is TRBV6-2 or TRBV6-3 and J is TRBJ2-5; D uncertain. Germline CDR1 and CDR2: MNHEY and SVGEGT. V lost 4 bases and J lost 2, with 17 bases in between. This CDR3 region has 16 residues. DNA for the CDR3: TGTGCCAGCAGTTTCCTCGACACGACGAAGCAAGAGACCCAGTACTTC. Translation gives CASSFLDTTKQETQYF.

The chain couples TRBV20-1 to TRBJ1-4, with TRBD1 matching over 8 bases. The trim removed 6 bases at V and 8 bases at J, leaving 11 bases unmatched. From germline, CDR1 is DFQATT and CDR2 SNEGSKA (reference sequence). There are 14 residues in the CDR3. The CDR3 region has the DNA TGCAGTGCCAGCCGGACAGGGAGAAACGAAAAACTGTTTTTT. It translates to CSASRTGRNEKLFF.

The CDR3 loop reads CATSRGGDGYTDTQYF. The CDR3 region has the DNA TGTGCCACCAGCAGAGGGGGGGACGGATACACAGATACGCAGTATTTT. This chain links TRBV15 with TRBJ2-3, with a weak D call TRBD2 (6 bases). Trimming took off 1 base at V and 2 bases at J, with 13 bases between the two ends. The germline V gene encodes CDR1 LNHNV and CDR2 YYDKDF (reference sequence). The CDR3 runs to 16 residues.

This clonotype was seen only a few times. This rearrangement joins TRBV7-2 to TRBJ2-3; D unresolved. Germline CDR1 and CDR2: SGHTA and FQGNSA. The CDR3 covers 14 residues. Between the trimmed V and J ends, which lost 5 bases and 5 bases, there was a span of 14 bases. The CDR3 loop reads CASSTRRNIDTQYF. In DNA form, the CDR3 reads TGTGCCAGCAGCACGAGACGGAACATAGATACGCAGTATTTT.

The CDR3 sequence: CASSRMILPQETQYF. The CDR3 region has the DNA TGCGCCAGCAGCCGGATGATACTACCCCAAGAGACCCAGTACTTC. The chain carries TRBV4-1 and TRBJ2-5; D gene unclear. Trimming removed 4 bases at V and 1 base at J, with 13 bases between. The germline V gene has CDR1 MGHRA and CDR2 YSYEKL. The CDR3 runs 15 residues.

This clonotype was seen a handful of times. V is TRBV29-1 and J is TRBJ1-4, with TRBD1 matching over 7 bases. Germline trimming cut 4 bases from V and 6 bases from J; bases unmatched to any gene: 8. The CDR3 spans 14 residues. CDR1 is SQVTM and CDR2 is ANQGSEA in the germline V gene. The CDR3 nucleotides are TGCAGCGTTGGTCCTCAGGGGGTTGATGAAAAACTGTTTTTT. It translates to CSVGPQGVDEKLFF.

J is TRBJ2-6 and V is TRBV5-1; unclear D gene. There are 16 residues in the CDR3. Germline values: CDR1 SGHRS, CDR2 YFSETQ. V was clipped by 3 bases and J by 0 bases, with 10 bases between them. CDR3 nucleotide sequence: TGCGCCAGCAGCTCCGATCGAATCTCTGGGGCCAACGTCCTGACTTTC. Translating gives CASSSDRISGANVLTF.

This chain joins TRBV21-1 and TRBJ2-7; no check of the table's D call, TRBD2, against the DNA was made. TRBV21-1 is a pseudogene locus. The CDR3 sequence is 17 residues long. CDR3 protein: CASSDLAGGPFVCEQYF. The CDR3, as DNA: TGTGCCAGCAGCGACCTAGCGGGAGGGCCTTTTGTTTGCGAGCAGTACTTC.

The chain couples TRBV29-1 to TRBJ2-3, with D unclear. V lost 6 bases and J lost 1, with 14 bases in between. Germline CDR1 reads SQVTM; CDR2 reads ANQGSEA. The CDR3 contains 14 residues. CDR3 sequence reads: CSVTFGDRTDTQYF. CDR3 DNA sequence: TGCAGCGTCACATTTGGGGATCGCACAGATACGCAGTATTTT.

The V call is TRBV7-8, the J call TRBJ2-1; a possible D gene is TRBD2 (6 bases). CDR3 length: 17 residues. V gave up 5 bases and J gave up 0 bases, with 17 bases separating them. CDR1 is SGHVS, CDR2 FQNEAQ, per germline. CDR3 sequence: CASSPLGLASSYNEQFF. The DNA of the CDR3 is TGTGCCAGCAGCCCCCTGGGGCTAGCGAGCTCCTACAATGAGCAGTTCTTC.

This chain uses TRBV10-3 with TRBJ2-5; D perhaps matches TRBD1 (6 bases). CDR1 and CDR2 (germline): ENHRY, SYGVKD. This CDR3 comprises 16 residues. V dropped 4 bases and J dropped 1 base, with 16 bases sitting between them. CDR3 DNA sequence: TGTGCCATCAGTGGTGGACAGAGGGGTCCCCAAGAGACCCAGTACTTC. As protein: CAISGGQRGPQETQYF.

The genes are TRBV3-1 and TRBJ2-1, with 8 bases aligning to TRBD2. The CDR3 runs 16 residues. Per germline, CDR1 LGHDT and CDR2 YNNKEL (reference sequence). The V segment lost 3 bases and the J segment 4 bases; nucleotides outside the gene matches: 8. The CDR3 bases are TGTGCCAGCAGCCATCTCCGGACTAGCCCTTACAATGAGCAGTTCTTC. The encoded protein is CASSHLRTSPYNEQFF.

This clonotype was recorded a few times. The CDR3 reads CASSHGTGDFTGELFF. The CDR3 bases are TGTGCCAGCAGCCACGGGACAGGGGATTTCACCGGGGAGCTGTTTTTT. The chain joins TRBV6-1 to TRBJ2-2, with 10 bases lining up with TRBD1. Per germline, CDR1 MNHNS and CDR2 SASEGT. J lost 4 bases, V lost 6 bases, and 8 bases had no gene match. The CDR3 is 16 amino acids.

This clonotype was seen more than once but under ten times. The V and J genes are TRBV3-1 and TRBJ1-5; D ambiguous. The CDR3 length is 14 residues. Germline lookup yields CDR1 LGHDT and CDR2 YNNKEL (reference sequence). Trimming pared 4 bases from V and 5 bases from J, leaving 12 bases between. Here the CDR3 DNA reads TGTGCCAGCAGCCCAGACATAAGGGATCAGCCCCAGCATTTT. It specifies CASSPDIRDQPQHF.

This clonotype was counted a single time. The chain links TRBV14 to TRBJ1-1; TRBD1 matches at 7 bases. The CDR3 has 14 residues. J was trimmed by 4 bases and V by 1 base; bases with no gene match: 3. CDR1 and CDR2 from the germline V gene are SGHDN and FVKESK. The CDR3 region has the DNA TGTGCCAGCAGCCAAGGAAACAGGGGCACTGAAGCTTTCTTT. This sequence encodes CASSQGNRGTEAFF.